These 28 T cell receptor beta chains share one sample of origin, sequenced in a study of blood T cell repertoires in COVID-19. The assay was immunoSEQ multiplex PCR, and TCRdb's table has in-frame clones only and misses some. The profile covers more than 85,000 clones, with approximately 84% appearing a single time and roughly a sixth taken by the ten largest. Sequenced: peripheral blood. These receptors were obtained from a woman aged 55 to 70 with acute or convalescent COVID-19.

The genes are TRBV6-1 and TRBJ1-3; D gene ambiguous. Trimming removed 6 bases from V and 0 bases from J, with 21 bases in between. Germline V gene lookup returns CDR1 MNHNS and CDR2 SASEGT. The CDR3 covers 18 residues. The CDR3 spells CASRELPGEVPSGNTIYF. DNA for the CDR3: TGTGCCAGCAGGGAACTACCCGGGGAGGTGCCCTCTGGAAACACCATATATTTT.

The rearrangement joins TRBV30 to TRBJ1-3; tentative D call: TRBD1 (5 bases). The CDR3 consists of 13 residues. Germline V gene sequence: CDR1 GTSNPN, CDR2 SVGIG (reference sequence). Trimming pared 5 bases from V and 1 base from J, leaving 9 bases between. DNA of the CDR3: TGTGCCTGGTTGGGGGGATCTGGAAACACCATATATTTT. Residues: CAWLGGSGNTIYF.

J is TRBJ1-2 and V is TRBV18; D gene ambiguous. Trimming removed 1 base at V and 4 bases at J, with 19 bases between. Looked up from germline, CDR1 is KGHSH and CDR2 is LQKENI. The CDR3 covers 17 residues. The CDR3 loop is CASSPLVTEGLGYGYTF. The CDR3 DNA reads TGTGCCAGCTCACCACTAGTAACAGAGGGCTTAGGCTATGGCTACACCTTC. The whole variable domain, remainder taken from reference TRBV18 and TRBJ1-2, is NAGVMQNPRHLVRRRGQEARLRCSPMKGHSHVYWYRQLPEEGLKFMVYLQKENIIDESGMPKERFSAEFPKEGPSILRIQQVVRGDSAAYFCASSPLVTEGLGYGYTFGSGTRLTVV.

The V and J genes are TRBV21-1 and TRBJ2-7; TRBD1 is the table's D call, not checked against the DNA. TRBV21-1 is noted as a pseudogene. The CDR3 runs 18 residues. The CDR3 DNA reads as TGTGCCAGCAGCAAAGTAGGAGCGGACAGGGTTGTCTGGCCCGAGCAGTACTTC. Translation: CASSKVGADRVVWPEQYF.

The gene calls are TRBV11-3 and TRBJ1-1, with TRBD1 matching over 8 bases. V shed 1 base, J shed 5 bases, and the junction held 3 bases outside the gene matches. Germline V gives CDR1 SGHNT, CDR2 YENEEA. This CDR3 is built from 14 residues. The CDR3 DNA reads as TGTGCCAGCAGCTTAGGGACAGGGTGGACTGAAGCTTTCTTT. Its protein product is CASSLGTGWTEAFF.

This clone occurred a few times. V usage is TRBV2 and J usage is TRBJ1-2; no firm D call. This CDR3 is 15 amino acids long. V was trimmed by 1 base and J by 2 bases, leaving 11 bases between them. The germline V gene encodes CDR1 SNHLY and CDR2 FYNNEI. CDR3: CASSEGAGRNYGYTF. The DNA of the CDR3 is TGTGCCAGCAGTGAAGGGGCCGGCAGAAACTATGGCTACACCTTC.

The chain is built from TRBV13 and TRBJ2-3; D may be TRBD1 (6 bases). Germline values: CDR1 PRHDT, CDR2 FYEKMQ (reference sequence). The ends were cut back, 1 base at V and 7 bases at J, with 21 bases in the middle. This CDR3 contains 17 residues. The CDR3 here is CASSLVTDRSSSNTQYF. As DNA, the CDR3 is TGTGCCAGCAGCTTAGTTACAGACAGGTCGAGCTCCAATACGCAGTATTTT. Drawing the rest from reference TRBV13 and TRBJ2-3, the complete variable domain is AAGVIQSPRHLIKEKRETATLKCYPIPRHDTVYWYQQGPGQDPQFLISFYEKMQSDKGSIPDRFSAQQFSDYHSELNMSSLELGDSALYFCASSLVTDRSSSNTQYFGPGTRLTVL.

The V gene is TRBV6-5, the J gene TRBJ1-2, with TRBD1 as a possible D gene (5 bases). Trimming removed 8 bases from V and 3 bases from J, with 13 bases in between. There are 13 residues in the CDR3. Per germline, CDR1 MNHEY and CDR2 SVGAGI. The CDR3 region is CASGGNGYYGYTF. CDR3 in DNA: TGTGCCAGCGGGGGGAACGGGTACTATGGCTACACCTTC.

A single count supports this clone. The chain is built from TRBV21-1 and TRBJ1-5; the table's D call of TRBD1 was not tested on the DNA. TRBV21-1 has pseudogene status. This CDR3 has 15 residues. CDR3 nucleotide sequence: TGTGCCAGCAGCAGAGGGACAGGGAGCAATCAGCCCCAGCATTTT. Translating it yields CASSRGTGSNQPQHF.

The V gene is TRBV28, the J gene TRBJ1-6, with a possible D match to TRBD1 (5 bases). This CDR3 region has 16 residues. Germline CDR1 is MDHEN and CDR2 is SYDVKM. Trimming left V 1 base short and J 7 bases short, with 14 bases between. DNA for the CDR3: TGTGCCAGCAGTTTATTGGTAGGGGCGCAAAATTCACCCCTCCACTTT. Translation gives CASSLLVGAQNSPLHF.

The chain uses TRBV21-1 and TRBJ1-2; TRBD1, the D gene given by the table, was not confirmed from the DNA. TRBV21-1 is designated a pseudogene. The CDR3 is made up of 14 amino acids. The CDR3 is CASSKKTEFYGYTF. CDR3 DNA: TGTGCCAGCAGCAAAAAAACAGAATTCTATGGCTACACCTTC.

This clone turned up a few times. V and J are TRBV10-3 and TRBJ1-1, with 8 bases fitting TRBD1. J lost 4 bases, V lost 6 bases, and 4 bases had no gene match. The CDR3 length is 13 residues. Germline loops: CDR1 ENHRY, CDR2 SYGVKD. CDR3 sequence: CAISFTGGTEAFF. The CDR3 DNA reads TGTGCCATCAGCTTTACAGGGGGCACTGAAGCTTTCTTT.

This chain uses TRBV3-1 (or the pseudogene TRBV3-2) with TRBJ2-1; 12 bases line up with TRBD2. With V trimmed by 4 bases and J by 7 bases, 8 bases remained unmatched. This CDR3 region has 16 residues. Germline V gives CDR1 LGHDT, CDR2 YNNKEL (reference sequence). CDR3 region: CASSRPLAGGLNEQFF. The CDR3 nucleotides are TGTGCCAGCAGCCGGCCCCTAGCGGGGGGGCTAAATGAGCAGTTCTTC.

This CDR3 reads CASRLQFEEQFF. The CDR3 DNA reads as TGTGCCAGCAGACTCCAATTCGAGGAGCAGTTCTTC. The V call is TRBV7-9, the J call TRBJ2-1, with D hard to call. The V gene's germline CDR1 is SEHNR and CDR2 FQNEAQ (reference sequence). This CDR3 has 12 amino acids. The germline V and J ends were trimmed by 6 bases and 10 bases, with 13 bases remaining between them.

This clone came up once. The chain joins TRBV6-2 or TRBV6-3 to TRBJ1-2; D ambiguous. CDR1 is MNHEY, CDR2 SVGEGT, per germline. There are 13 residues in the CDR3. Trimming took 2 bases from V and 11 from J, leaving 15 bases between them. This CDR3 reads CASSYQLPPWYTF. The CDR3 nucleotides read TGTGCCAGCAGTTACCAACTCCCCCCCTGGTACACCTTC.

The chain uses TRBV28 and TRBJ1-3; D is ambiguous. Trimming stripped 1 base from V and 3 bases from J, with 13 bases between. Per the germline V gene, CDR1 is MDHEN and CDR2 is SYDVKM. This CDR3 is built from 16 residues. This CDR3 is CASSLLPGDGGNTIYF. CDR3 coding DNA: TGTGCCAGCAGTTTATTACCGGGAGACGGTGGAAACACCATATATTTT.

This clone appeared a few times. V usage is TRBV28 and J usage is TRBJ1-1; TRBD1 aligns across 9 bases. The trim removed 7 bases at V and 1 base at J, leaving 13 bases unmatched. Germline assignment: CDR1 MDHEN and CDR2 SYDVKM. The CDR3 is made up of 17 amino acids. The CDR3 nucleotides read TGTGCCAGCACTTTTTGGTCCGGGACAGGGACGAACACTGAAGCTTTCTTT. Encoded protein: CASTFWSGTGTNTEAFF.

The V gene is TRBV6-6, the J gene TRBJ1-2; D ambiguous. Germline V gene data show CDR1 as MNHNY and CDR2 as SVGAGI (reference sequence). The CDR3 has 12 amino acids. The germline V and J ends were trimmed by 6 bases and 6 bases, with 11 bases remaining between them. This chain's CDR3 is CASSSRQDGYTF. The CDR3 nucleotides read TGTGCCAGCAGCTCCCGTCAGGATGGCTACACCTTC.

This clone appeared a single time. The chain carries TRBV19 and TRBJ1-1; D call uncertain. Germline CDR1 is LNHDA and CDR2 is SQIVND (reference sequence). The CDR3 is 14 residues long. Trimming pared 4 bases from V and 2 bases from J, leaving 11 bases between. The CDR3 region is CASSTGTDNTEAFF. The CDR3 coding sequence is TGTGCCAGTAGTACAGGCACAGACAACACTGAAGCTTTCTTT.

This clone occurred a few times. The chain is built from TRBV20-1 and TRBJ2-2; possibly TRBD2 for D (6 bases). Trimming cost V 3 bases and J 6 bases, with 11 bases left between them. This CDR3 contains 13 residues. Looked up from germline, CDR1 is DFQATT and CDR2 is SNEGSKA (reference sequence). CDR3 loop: CSASEASAGELFF. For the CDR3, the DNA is TGCAGTGCTAGTGAGGCTAGCGCCGGGGAGCTGTTTTTT.

CDR3 loop: CASSRTVNYGYTF. In DNA form, the CDR3 reads TGTGCCAGCAGCAGAACAGTAAACTATGGCTACACCTTC. This chain joins TRBV6-2 or TRBV6-3 and TRBJ1-2; no clear D. Germline V gene data show CDR1 as MNHEY and CDR2 as SVGEGT. Trimming pared 6 bases from V and 2 bases from J, leaving 10 bases between. The CDR3 runs to 13 residues.

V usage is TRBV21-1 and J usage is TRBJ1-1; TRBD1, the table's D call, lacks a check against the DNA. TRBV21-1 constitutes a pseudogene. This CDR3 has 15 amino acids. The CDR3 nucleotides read TGTGCCAGCAGCTCAAGGGACATCGGGCTTATTGAAGCTTTCTTT. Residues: CASSSRDIGLIEAFF.

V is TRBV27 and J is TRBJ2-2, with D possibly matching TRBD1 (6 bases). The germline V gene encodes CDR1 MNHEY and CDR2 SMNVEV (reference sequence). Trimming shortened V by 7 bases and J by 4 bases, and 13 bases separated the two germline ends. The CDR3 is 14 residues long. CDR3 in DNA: TGTGCCAGCAACCCCGGGACAACCACCGGGGAGCTGTTTTTT. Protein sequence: CASNPGTTTGELFF.

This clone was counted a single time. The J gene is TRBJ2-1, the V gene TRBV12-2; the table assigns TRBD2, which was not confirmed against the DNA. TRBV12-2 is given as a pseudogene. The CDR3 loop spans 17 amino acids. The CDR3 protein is CASRLGLPGGPYNEQFF. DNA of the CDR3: TGTGCAAGTCGCTTAGGCCTCCCCGGGGGGCCCTACAATGAGCAGTTCTTC.

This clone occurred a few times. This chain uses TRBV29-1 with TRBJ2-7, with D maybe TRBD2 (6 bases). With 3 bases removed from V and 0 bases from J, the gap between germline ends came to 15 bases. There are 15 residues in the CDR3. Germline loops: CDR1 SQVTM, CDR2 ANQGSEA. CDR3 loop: CSVEGWGLNSYEQYF. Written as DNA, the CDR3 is TGCAGCGTTGAGGGTTGGGGACTGAACTCCTACGAGCAGTACTTC.

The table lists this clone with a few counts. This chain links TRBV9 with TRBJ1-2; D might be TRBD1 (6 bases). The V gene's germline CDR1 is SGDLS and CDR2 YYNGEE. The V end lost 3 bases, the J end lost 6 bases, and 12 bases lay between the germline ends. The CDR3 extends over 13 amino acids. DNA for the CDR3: TGTGCCAGCAGCGACAGGGAATCCCATGGCTACACCTTC. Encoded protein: CASSDRESHGYTF. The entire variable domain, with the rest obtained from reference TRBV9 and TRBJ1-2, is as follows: DSGVTQTPKHLITATGQRVTLRCSPRSGDLSVYWYQQSLDQGLQFLIQYYNGEERAKGNILERFSAQQFPDLHSELNLSSLELGDSALYFCASSDRESHGYTFGSGTRLTVV.

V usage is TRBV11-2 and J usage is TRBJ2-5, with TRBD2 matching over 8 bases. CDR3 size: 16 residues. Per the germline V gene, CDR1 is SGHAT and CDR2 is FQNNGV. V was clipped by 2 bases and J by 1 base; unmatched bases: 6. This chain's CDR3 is CASSLRTGGRQETQYF. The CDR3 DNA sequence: TGTGCCAGCAGCTTAAGGACGGGGGGGCGCCAAGAGACCCAGTACTTC.

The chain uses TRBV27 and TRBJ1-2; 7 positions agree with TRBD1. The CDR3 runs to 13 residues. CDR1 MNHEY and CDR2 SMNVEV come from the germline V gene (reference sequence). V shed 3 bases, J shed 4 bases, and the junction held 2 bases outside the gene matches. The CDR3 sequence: CASSFDRVYGYTF. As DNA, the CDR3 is TGTGCCAGCAGTTTTGACAGGGTCTATGGCTACACCTTC.